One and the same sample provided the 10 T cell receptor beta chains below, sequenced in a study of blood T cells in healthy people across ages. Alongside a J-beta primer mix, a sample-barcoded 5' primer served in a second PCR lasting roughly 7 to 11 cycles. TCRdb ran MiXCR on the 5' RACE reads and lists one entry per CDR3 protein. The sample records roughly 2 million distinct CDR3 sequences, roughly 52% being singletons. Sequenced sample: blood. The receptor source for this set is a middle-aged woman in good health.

CDR3 coding DNA: TGTGCCAGCAGCCCTGGGACTAGCGGAACCTACAATGAGCAGTTCTTC. Amino acid sequence: CASSPGTSGTYNEQFF. The chain combines TRBV27 with TRBJ2-1, with 11 bases lining up with TRBD2. V trimming: 6 bases; J trimming: 2 bases; junction bases outside the gene matches: 6. CDR1 and CDR2 from the germline V gene are MNHEY and SMNVEV (reference sequence). The CDR3 loop spans 16 amino acids.

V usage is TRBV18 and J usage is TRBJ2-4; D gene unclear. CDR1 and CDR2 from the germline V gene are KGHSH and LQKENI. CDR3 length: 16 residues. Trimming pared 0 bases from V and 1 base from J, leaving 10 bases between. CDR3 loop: CASSPPAPEAKNIQYF. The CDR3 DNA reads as TGTGCCAGCTCACCACCGGCCCCCGAGGCCAAAAACATTCAGTACTTC.

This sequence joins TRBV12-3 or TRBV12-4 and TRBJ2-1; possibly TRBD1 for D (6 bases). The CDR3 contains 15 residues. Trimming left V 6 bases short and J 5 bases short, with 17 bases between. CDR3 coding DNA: TGTGCCAGCAGCGTAAGGGGGATCGAGAACAATGAGCAGTTCTTC. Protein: CASSVRGIENNEQFF.

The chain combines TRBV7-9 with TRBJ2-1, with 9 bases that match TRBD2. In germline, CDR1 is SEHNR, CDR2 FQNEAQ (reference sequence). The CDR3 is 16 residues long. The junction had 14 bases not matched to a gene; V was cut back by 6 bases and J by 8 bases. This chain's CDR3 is CASRGSGLAGFDEQFF. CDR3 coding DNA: TGTGCCAGCAGAGGCTCGGGACTAGCAGGTTTTGATGAGCAGTTCTTC.

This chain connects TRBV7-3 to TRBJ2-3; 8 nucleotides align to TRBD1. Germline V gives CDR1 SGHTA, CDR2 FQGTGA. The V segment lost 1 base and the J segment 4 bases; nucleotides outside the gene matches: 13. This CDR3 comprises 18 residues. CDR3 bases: TGTGCCAGCAGCTTAAAAGGAGGCAGGGGGCTTCAAGCAGATACGCAGTATTTT. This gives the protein CASSLKGGRGLQADTQYF.

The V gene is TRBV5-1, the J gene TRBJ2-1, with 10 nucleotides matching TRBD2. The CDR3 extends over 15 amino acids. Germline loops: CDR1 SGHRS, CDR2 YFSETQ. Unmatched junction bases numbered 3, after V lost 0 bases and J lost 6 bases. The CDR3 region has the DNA TGCGCCAGCAGCTTGGGGATAGCGGGGGGCAATGAGCAGTTCTTC. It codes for CASSLGIAGGNEQFF.

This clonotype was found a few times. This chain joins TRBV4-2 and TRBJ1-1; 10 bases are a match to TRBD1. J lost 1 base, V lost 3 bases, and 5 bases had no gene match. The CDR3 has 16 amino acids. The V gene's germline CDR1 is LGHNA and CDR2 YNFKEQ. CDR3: CASSQGTGDQNTEAFF. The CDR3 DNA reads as TGTGCCAGCAGCCAGGGGACAGGGGATCAGAACACTGAAGCTTTCTTT.

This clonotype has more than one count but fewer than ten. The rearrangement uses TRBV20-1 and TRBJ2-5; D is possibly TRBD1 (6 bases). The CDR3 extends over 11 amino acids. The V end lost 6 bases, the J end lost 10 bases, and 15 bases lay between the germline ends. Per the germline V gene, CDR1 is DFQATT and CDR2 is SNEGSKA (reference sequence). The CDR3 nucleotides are TGCAGTGCCCTACAGGGCCCCTACCAGTACTTC. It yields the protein CSALQGPYQYF.

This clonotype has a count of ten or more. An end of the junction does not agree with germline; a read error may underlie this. The CDR3 loop reads CASSPGLGEETQYF. DNA for the CDR3: TGCGCCAGCAGCCCAGGACTAGGAGAAGAGACCCAGTACTTC. V is TRBV5-6 and J is TRBJ2-5; the match to TRBD2 covers 7 bases. CDR3 size: 14 residues. In germline, CDR1 is SGHDT, CDR2 YYEEEE.

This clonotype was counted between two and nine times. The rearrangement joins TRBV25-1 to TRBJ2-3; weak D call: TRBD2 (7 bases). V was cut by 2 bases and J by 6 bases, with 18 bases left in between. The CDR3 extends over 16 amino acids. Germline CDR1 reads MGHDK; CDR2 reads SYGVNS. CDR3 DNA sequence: TGTGCCAGCAGTGAAGGGGGGGGCCGCAAGTCGGATACGCAGTATTTT. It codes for CASSEGGGRKSDTQYF.